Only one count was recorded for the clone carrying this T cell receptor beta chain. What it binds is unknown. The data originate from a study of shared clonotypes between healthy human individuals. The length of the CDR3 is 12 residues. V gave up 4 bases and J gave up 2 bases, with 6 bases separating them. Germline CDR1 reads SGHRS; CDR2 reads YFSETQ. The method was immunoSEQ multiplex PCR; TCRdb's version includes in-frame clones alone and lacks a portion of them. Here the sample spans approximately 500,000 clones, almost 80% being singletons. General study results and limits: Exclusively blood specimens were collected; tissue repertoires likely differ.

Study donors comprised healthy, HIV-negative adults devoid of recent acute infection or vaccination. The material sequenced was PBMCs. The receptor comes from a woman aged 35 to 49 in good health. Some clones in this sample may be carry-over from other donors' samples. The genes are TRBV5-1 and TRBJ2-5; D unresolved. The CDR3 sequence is CASSDLQETQYF. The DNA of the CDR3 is TGCGCCAGCAGCGACCTACAAGAGACCCAGTACTTC.